This TCR beta chain was documented in a study of shared clonotypes between healthy human individuals. Caucasian adults residing in Nashville, Tennessee made up all the donors. Only in-frame clones appear in the TCRdb table, and some are missing; sequencing was by immunoSEQ multiplex PCR. The data hold about 670,000 clones, with roughly 78% observed a single time. The sample holds many counts of this clone. The germline V gene has CDR1 SGHRS and CDR2 YFSETQ. This CDR3 region has 15 residues. Trimming cost V 4 bases and J 3 bases, with 16 bases left between them. The origin of this receptor is a woman in her 30s in good health. What was sequenced was memory CD4+ T cells sorted from blood. Specified subset: CD45RA-negative fraction. The chain joins TRBV5-1 to TRBJ1-1; no reliable D call. The DNA of the CDR3 is TGCGCCAGCAGCCCGGAGGCCATCGGGGACACTGAAGCTTTCTTT. Translated: CASSPEAIGDTEAFF.